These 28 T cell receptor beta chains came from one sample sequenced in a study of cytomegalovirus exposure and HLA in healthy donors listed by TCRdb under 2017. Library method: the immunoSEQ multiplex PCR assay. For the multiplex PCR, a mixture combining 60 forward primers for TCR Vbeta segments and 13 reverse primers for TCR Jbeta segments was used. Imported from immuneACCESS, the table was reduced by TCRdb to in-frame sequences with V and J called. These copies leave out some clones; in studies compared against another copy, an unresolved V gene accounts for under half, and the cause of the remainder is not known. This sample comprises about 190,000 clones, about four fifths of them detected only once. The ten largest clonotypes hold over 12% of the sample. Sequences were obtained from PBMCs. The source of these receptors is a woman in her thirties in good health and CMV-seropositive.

For the CDR3, the DNA is TGTGCCAGCAGCTCACTAACACTCAACAATGAGCAGTTCTTC. As protein: CASSSLTLNNEQFF. V is TRBV27 and J is TRBJ2-1, with D hard to call. The CDR3 contains 14 residues. Germline CDR1 and CDR2: MNHEY and SMNVEV (reference sequence). The V and J ends lost 6 bases and 5 bases respectively, with 14 bases between them.

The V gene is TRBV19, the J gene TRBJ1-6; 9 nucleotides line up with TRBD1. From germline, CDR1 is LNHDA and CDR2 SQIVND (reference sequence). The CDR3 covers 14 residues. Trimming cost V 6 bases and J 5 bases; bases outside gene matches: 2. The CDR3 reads CASRWDRDNSPLHF. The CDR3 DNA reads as TGTGCCAGTAGATGGGACAGGGATAATTCACCCCTCCACTTT. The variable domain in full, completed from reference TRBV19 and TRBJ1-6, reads DGGITQSPKYLFRKEGQNVTLSCEQNLNHDAMYWYRQDPGQGLRLIYYSQIVNDFQKGDIAEGYSVSREKKESFPLTVTSAQKNPTAFYLCASRWDRDNSPLHFGNGTRLTVT.

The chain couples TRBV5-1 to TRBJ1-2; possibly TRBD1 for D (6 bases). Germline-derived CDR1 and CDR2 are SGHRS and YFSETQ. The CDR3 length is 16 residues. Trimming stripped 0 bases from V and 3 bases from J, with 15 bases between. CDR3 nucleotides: TGCGCCAGCAGCTTGGTCGGGGGGGCGGTGGACTATGGCTACACCTTC. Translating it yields CASSLVGGAVDYGYTF. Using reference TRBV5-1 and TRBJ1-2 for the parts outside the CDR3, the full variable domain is KAGVTQTPRYLIKTRGQQVTLSCSPISGHRSVSWYQQTPGQGLQFLFEYFSETQRNKGNFPGRFSGRQFSNSRSEMNVSTLELGDSALYLCASSLVGGAVDYGYTFGSGTRLTVV.

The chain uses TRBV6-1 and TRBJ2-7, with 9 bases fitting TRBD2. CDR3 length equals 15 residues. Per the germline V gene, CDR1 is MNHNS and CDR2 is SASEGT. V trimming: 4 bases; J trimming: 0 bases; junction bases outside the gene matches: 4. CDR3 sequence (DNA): TGTGCCAGCAGTGGTATAGCGGGGGACTCCTACGAGCAGTACTTC. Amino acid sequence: CASSGIAGDSYEQYF.

The DNA of the CDR3 is TGTGCCAGCAGCTTCAGGGGTCCCTACGAGCAGTACTTC. The encoded protein is CASSFRGPYEQYF. The chain joins TRBV7-6 to TRBJ2-7; a possible D gene is TRBD1 (6 bases). The CDR3 has 13 amino acids. The V gene's germline CDR1 is SGHVS and CDR2 FNYEAQ. Trimming took off 3 bases at V and 2 bases at J, with 8 bases between the two ends. The full variable domain, completed using reference TRBV7-6 and TRBJ2-7, is GAGVSQSPRYKVTKRGQDVALRCDPISGHVSLYWYRQALGQGPEFLTYFNYEAQQDKSGLPNDRFSAERPEGSISTLTIQRTEQRDSAMYRCASSFRGPYEQYFGPGTRLTVT.

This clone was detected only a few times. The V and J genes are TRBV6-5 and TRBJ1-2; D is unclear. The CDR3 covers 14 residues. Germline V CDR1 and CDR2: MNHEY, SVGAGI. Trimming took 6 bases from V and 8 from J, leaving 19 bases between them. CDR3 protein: CASRRIAKLWGYTF. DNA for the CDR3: TGTGCCAGCAGGAGGATAGCCAAGCTATGGGGCTACACCTTC.

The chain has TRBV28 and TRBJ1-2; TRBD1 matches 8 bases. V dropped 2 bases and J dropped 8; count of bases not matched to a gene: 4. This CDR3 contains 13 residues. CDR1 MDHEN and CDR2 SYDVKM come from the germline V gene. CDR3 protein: CASSLGQGAGYTF. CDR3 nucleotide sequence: TGTGCCAGCAGTTTAGGCCAGGGGGCGGGCTACACCTTC.

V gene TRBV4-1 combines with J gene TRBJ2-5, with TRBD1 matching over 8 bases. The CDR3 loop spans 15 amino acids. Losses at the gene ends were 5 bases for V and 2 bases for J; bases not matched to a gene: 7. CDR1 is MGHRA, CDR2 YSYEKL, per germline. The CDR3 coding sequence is TGCGCCAGCAGCGTCGACAGGGGATTACAAGAGACCCAGTACTTC. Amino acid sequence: CASSVDRGLQETQYF.

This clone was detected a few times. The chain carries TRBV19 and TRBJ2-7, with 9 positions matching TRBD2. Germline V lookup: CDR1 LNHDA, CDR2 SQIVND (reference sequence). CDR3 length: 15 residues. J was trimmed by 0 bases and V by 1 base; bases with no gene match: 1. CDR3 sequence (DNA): TGTGCCAGTAGTATAGGTAGCGGGAGCTCCTACGAGCAGTACTTC. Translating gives CASSIGSGSSYEQYF.

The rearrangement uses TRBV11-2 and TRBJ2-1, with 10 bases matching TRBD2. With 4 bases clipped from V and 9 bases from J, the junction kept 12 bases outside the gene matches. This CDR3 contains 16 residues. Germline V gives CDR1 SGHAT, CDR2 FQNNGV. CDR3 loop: CASSSFPGTSDTEQFF. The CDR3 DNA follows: TGTGCCAGCAGCTCATTTCCCGGGACTAGCGACACTGAGCAGTTCTTC.

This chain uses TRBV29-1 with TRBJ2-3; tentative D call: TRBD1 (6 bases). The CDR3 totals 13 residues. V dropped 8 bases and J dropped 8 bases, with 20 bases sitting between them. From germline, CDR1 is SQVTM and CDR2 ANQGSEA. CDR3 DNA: TGCAGCTCCAGACATTTTACACAGGGTACGCAGTATTTT. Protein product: CSSRHFTQGTQYF.

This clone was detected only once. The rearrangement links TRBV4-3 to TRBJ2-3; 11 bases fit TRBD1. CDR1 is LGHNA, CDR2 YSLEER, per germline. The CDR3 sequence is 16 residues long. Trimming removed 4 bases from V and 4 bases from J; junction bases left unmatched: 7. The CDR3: CASSPRLGQGADTQYF. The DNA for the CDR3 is TGCGCCAGCAGCCCGCGGTTGGGACAGGGGGCAGATACGCAGTATTTT.

The CDR3 protein is CASTGTSPHNEQFF. The CDR3 region has the DNA TGTGCCAGTACCGGGACTAGCCCTCACAATGAGCAGTTCTTC. The chain recombines TRBV19 with TRBJ2-1; 9 positions match TRBD2. This CDR3 comprises 14 residues. Per germline, CDR1 LNHDA and CDR2 SQIVND (reference sequence). The V and J ends lost 7 bases and 5 bases, in that order; junction bases with no gene match: 6.

The CDR3 coding sequence is TGTGCCAGCTCACCGACGGACACCGGGGGCTACACCTTC. Protein: CASSPTDTGGYTF. This sequence joins TRBV18 and TRBJ1-2; a weak D match, TRBD1 (5 bases). V gave up 3 bases and J gave up 8 bases, with 13 bases separating them. CDR3 length: 13 residues. Germline V gene lookup returns CDR1 KGHSH and CDR2 LQKENI. Based on the CDR3 plus reference TRBV18 and TRBJ1-2, the full variable domain is NAGVMQNPRHLVRRRGQEARLRCSPMKGHSHVYWYRQLPEEGLKFMVYLQKENIIDESGMPKERFSAEFPKEGPSILRIQQVVRGDSAAYFCASSPTDTGGYTFGSGTRLTVV.

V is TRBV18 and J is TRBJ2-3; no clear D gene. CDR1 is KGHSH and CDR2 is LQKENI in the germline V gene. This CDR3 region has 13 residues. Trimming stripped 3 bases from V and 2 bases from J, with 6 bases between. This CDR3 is CASSPADTDTQYF. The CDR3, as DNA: TGTGCCAGCTCACCGGCAGACACAGATACGCAGTATTTT.

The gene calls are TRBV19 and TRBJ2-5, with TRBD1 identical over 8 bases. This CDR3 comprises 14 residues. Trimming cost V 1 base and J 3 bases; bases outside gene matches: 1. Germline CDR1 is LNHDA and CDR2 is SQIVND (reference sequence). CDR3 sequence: CASSIGTGKETQYF. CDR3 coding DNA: TGTGCCAGTAGTATAGGGACAGGGAAAGAGACCCAGTACTTC. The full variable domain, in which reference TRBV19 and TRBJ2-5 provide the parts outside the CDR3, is DGGITQSPKYLFRKEGQNVTLSCEQNLNHDAMYWYRQDPGQGLRLIYYSQIVNDFQKGDIAEGYSVSREKKESFPLTVTSAQKNPTAFYLCASSIGTGKETQYFGPGTRLLVL.

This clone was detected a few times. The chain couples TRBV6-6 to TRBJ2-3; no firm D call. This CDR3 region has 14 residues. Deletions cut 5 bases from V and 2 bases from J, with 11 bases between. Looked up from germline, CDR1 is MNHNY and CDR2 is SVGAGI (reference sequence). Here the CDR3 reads CASSGPENTDTQYF. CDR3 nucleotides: TGTGCCAGCAGTGGGCCGGAAAACACAGATACGCAGTATTTT.

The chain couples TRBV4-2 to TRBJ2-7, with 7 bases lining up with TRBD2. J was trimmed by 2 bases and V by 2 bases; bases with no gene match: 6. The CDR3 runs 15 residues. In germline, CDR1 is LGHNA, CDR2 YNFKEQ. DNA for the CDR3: TGTGCCAGCAGCCAATCCCTAGCGGAAACCTACGAGCAGTACTTC. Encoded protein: CASSQSLAETYEQYF.

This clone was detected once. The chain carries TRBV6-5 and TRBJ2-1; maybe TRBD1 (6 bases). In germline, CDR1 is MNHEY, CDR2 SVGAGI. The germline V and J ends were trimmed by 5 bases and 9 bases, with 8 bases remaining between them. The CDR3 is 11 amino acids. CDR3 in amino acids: CASSRGFEQFF. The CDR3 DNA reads TGTGCCAGCAGTAGGGGGTTTGAGCAGTTCTTC.

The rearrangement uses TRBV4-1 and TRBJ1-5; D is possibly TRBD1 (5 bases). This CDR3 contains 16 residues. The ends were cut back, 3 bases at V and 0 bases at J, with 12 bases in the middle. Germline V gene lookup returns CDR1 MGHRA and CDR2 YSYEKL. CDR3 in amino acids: CASSHRSGDSNQPQHF. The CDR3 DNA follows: TGCGCCAGCAGCCATAGGTCGGGGGATAGCAATCAGCCCCAGCATTTT.

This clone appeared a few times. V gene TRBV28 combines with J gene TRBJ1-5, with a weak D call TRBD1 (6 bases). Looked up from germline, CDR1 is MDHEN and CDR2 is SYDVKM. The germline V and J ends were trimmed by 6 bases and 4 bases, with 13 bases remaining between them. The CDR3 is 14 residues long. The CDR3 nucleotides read TGTGCCAGCAGCCAGGGGATAGGGAATCAGCCCCAGCATTTT. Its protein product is CASSQGIGNQPQHF.

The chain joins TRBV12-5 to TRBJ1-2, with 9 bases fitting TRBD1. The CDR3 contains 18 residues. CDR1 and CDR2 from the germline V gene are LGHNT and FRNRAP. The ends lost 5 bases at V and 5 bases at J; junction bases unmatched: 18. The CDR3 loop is CASGPLNRTGGARYGYTF. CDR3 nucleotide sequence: TGTGCTAGTGGTCCCCTCAACCGTACAGGGGGCGCGAGGTATGGCTACACCTTC.

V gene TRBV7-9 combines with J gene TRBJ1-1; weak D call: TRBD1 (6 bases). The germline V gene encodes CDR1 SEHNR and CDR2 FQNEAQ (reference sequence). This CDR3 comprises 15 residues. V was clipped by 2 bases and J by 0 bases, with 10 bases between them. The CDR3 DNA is TGTGCCAGCAGCTTACAGGGACATTTGAACACTGAAGCTTTCTTT. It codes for CASSLQGHLNTEAFF.

Here the CDR3 DNA reads TGCACCAGCAGCCCCAAGACCTCTAGCGGGATTTCCTACGAGCAGTACTTC. Translation gives CTSSPKTSSGISYEQYF. The V call is TRBV1, the J call TRBJ2-7; TRBD2 was called by the table and not checked on the DNA. TRBV1 is described as a pseudogene. The CDR3 is 17 residues long.

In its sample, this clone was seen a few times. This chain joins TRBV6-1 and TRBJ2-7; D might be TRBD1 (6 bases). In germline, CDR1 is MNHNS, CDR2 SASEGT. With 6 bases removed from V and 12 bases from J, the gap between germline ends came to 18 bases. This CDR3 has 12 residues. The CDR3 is CASSTDRSLGYF. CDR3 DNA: TGTGCCAGCAGCACGGACAGATCCTTAGGGTACTTC.

This CDR3 is CAWKGTGDNQPQHF. For the CDR3, the DNA is TGTGCCTGGAAGGGGACAGGTGATAATCAGCCCCAGCATTTT. The chain employs TRBV30 and TRBJ1-5; the match to TRBD1 covers 8 bases. This CDR3 is built from 14 residues. From germline, CDR1 is GTSNPN and CDR2 SVGIG (reference sequence). J was trimmed by 4 bases and V by 4 bases; bases with no gene match: 6. The complete variable domain, with remaining parts taken from reference TRBV30 and TRBJ1-5, reads SQTIHQWPATLVQPVGSPLSLECTVEGTSNPNLYWYRQAAGRGLQLLFYSVGIGQISSEVPQNLSASRPQDRQFILSSKKLLLSDSGFYLCAWKGTGDNQPQHFGDGTRLSIL.

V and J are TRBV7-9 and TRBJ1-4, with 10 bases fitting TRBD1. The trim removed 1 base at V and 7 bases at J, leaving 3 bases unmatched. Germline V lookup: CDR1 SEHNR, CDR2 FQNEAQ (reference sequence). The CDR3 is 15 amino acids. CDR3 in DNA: TGTGCCAGCAGCTTAGAACGGGACAGGGGTGAAAAACTGTTTTTT. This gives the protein CASSLERDRGEKLFF.

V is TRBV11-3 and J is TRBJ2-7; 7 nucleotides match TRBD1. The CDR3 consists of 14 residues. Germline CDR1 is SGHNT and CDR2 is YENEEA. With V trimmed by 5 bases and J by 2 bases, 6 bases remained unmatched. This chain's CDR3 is CASSRGQGAYEQYF. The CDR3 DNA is TGTGCCAGCAGCCGGGGCCAGGGGGCCTACGAGCAGTACTTC.